These 28 T cell receptor beta chains were sequenced from one sample in a study of cytomegalovirus exposure and HLA in healthy donors. TCRdb's table, derived via immunoSEQ multiplex PCR, lists solely in-frame clones and lacks some. Counted here are about 330,000 clones, around 90% occurring once; the ten biggest clones make up about 1.2%. The sample consisted of PBMCs. Receptor source: a woman under 40 in good health and CMV-seropositive.

This clone was found a few times. CDR3: CASSLQGLGTGELFF. The CDR3 DNA reads TGTGCCAGCAGCTTACAGGGGTTGGGCACCGGGGAGCTGTTTTTT. The chain joins TRBV11-1 to TRBJ2-2, with D possibly TRBD1 on 6 matching bases. There are 15 residues in the CDR3. V was pared by 2 bases and J by 4 bases, with 11 bases between. Per germline, CDR1 SGHAT and CDR2 FQDESV (reference sequence).

The CDR3 is CASSVGVDNQPQHF. The DNA of the CDR3 is TGTGCCAGCAGCGTAGGAGTGGACAATCAGCCCCAGCATTTT. The chain uses TRBV9 and TRBJ1-5; no clear D. Between the trimmed V and J ends, which lost 0 bases and 3 bases, there was a span of 7 bases. CDR3 length: 14 residues. Germline assignment: CDR1 SGDLS and CDR2 YYNGEE.

This rearrangement joins TRBV7-9 to TRBJ2-7; D unclear. Germline-derived CDR1 and CDR2 are SEHNR and FQNEAQ (reference sequence). The CDR3 totals 11 residues. V lost 5 bases to trimming and J lost 3 bases, with 5 bases between them. CDR3 protein: CASSPLYEQYF. The CDR3 nucleotides are TGTGCCAGCAGCCCCCTCTACGAGCAGTACTTC.

This chain connects TRBV27 to TRBJ2-1, with 11 bases matching TRBD2. The CDR3 is made up of 17 amino acids. In germline, CDR1 is MNHEY, CDR2 SMNVEV (reference sequence). V shed 6 bases, J shed 3 bases, and the junction held 10 bases outside the gene matches. The CDR3 nucleotides are TGTGCCAGCAGGCGTCCCGTGCTAGCGGGGGGCTACAATGAGCAGTTCTTC. It codes for CASRRPVLAGGYNEQFF.

This clone was detected once. The V call is TRBV7-7, the J call TRBJ1-3; the D gene is possibly TRBD1 (5 bases). V was clipped by 2 bases and J by 4 bases, with 12 bases between them. Germline assignment: CDR1 SSHAT and CDR2 FNYEAQ (reference sequence). This CDR3 spans 15 amino acids. Here the CDR3 DNA reads TGTGCCAGCAGCTTAAGCGGACACCTAGGAAACACCATATATTTT. Its protein product is CASSLSGHLGNTIYF.

V and J are TRBV5-6 and TRBJ1-2, with 7 positions matching TRBD1. With 4 bases clipped from V and 5 bases from J, the junction kept 11 bases outside the gene matches. This CDR3 has 15 residues. The germline V gene has CDR1 SGHDT and CDR2 YYEEEE. The CDR3: CASSLGTGADYGYTF. The CDR3, as DNA: TGTGCCAGCAGCCTGGGAACAGGGGCGGATTATGGCTACACCTTC.

The V and J genes are TRBV4-1 and TRBJ1-1; possibly TRBD1 for D (5 bases). V lost 2 bases to trimming and J lost 8 bases, with 15 bases between them. CDR3 length: 14 amino acids. Per the germline V gene, CDR1 is MGHRA and CDR2 is YSYEKL. The CDR3, as DNA: TGCGCCAGCAGCCAATTGGGGGTCGCGCTCGAAGCTTTCTTT. Translated: CASSQLGVALEAFF.

The V and J genes are TRBV11-2 and TRBJ2-1, with 12 bases that match TRBD2. This CDR3 has 15 residues. The V segment lost 6 bases and the J segment 8 bases; nucleotides outside the gene matches: 8. From germline, CDR1 is SGHAT and CDR2 FQNNGV. The CDR3 sequence: CASSRTSGIFDEQFF. The CDR3 coding sequence is TGTGCCAGCAGTCGGACTAGCGGGATATTCGATGAGCAGTTCTTC.

The chain uses TRBV4-2 and TRBJ2-7; 9 bases fit TRBD1. Losses at the gene ends were 1 base for V and 5 bases for J; bases not matched to a gene: 9. Per germline, CDR1 LGHNA and CDR2 YNFKEQ. CDR3 length: 16 amino acids. Here the CDR3 DNA reads TGTGCCAGCAGCCAAGGGGGACAGGGCTCGTGGGACGAGCAGTACTTC. Translating it yields CASSQGGQGSWDEQYF.

The chain joins TRBV9 to TRBJ2-1; perhaps TRBD2 as D (5 bases). V was cut by 4 bases and J by 5 bases, with 10 bases left in between. This CDR3 has 13 residues. Germline V CDR1 and CDR2: SGDLS, YYNGEE. Written as DNA, the CDR3 is TGTGCCAGCAGCCCTAACGGGAACAATGAGCAGTTCTTC. Its protein is CASSPNGNNEQFF.

The chain employs TRBV15 and TRBJ1-2; 9 bases map to TRBD1. Germline CDR1 LNHNV, CDR2 YYDKDF (reference sequence). V lost 2 bases, J lost 8 bases, and 12 bases stayed unmatched. This CDR3 region has 16 residues. Here the CDR3 reads CATSRLNTGTGYGYTF. The CDR3 DNA is TGTGCCACCAGCAGATTGAATACCGGGACAGGGTACGGCTACACCTTC.

This chain joins TRBV5-1 and TRBJ2-2; 8 bases line up with TRBD1. CDR3 size: 15 residues. The V gene end was trimmed by 6 bases and the J gene end by 2 bases; junction bases not matched to a gene: 6. In germline, CDR1 is SGHRS, CDR2 YFSETQ. CDR3 bases: TGCGCCAGCACACAGACAGGGGCTAACACCGGGGAGCTGTTTTTT. Translated: CASTQTGANTGELFF.

The chain carries TRBV30 and TRBJ2-7; D unresolved. Deletions cut 7 bases from V and 0 bases from J, with 10 bases between. The CDR3 contains 12 residues. Germline-derived CDR1 and CDR2 are GTSNPN and SVGIG (reference sequence). The CDR3 sequence is CALEWSSYEQYF. In DNA, the CDR3 is TGTGCCTTAGAATGGAGCTCCTACGAGCAGTACTTC.

V is TRBV2 and J is TRBJ1-2; 7 bases agree with TRBD1. Germline assignment: CDR1 SNHLY and CDR2 FYNNEI. There are 13 residues in the CDR3. The J segment lost 4 bases and the V segment lost 7 bases, leaving 6 bases of the junction unmatched. The DNA for the CDR3 is TGTGCCAGCATTAGACAGGGACTCTATGGCTACACCTTC. Translated, it gives CASIRQGLYGYTF. The complete variable domain, with remaining parts taken from reference TRBV2 and TRBJ1-2, reads EPEVTQTPSHQVTQMGQEVILRCVPISNHLYFYWYRQILGQKVEFLVSFYNNEISEKSEIFDDQFSVERPDGSNFTLKIRSTKLEDSAMYFCASIRQGLYGYTFGSGTRLTVV.

This chain connects TRBV4-3 to TRBJ2-3, with 7 bases matching TRBD2. CDR1 and CDR2 (germline): LGHNA, YSLEER. This CDR3 has 15 residues. V dropped 0 bases and J dropped 6; count of bases not matched to a gene: 6. The CDR3 nucleotides read TGCGCCAGCAGCCAAGATAAGCGGGATACGGATACGCAGTATTTT. It encodes CASSQDKRDTDTQYF.

The chain employs TRBV28 and TRBJ1-5, with 9 positions matching TRBD1. This CDR3 contains 17 residues. The trim removed 1 base at V and 0 bases at J, leaving 4 bases unmatched. CDR1 is MDHEN and CDR2 is SYDVKM in the germline V gene. This CDR3 reads CASSLYRGPSSNQPQHF. The CDR3 DNA reads as TGTGCCAGCAGTTTATACAGGGGGCCCTCTAGCAATCAGCCCCAGCATTTT.

Turning to this clone: This same CDR3 is encoded by further DNA sequences in the sample. The CDR3 bases are TGTGCCAGCAGCTTGGCGGGGACAGGCTATGGCTACACCTTC. Translated: CASSLAGTGYGYTF. The J gene is TRBJ1-2, the V gene TRBV5-6; 8 nucleotides line up with TRBD1. After removal of 0 bases from V and 4 bases from J, the junction contained 2 bases not matched to a gene. This CDR3 has 14 amino acids. CDR1 SGHDT and CDR2 YYEEEE come from the germline V gene.

The V gene is TRBV13, the J gene TRBJ1-1; D is ambiguous. This CDR3 spans 12 amino acids. The germline V and J ends were trimmed by 5 bases and 8 bases, with 12 bases remaining between them. Germline V gene data show CDR1 as PRHDT and CDR2 as FYEKMQ (reference sequence). CDR3 loop: CASSMGVGEAFF. DNA of the CDR3: TGTGCCAGCAGCATGGGTGTAGGGGAAGCTTTCTTT.

The V gene is TRBV5-4, the J gene TRBJ1-4; D gene ambiguous. The V end was cut by 3 bases, the J end by 4 bases, with 13 bases between. This CDR3 has 15 residues. CDR1 is SGHNT and CDR2 is YYREEE in the germline V gene (reference sequence). The DNA of the CDR3 is TGTGCCAGCAGCTGGAAAGCGGGTGATAATGAAAAACTGTTTTTT. The encoded protein is CASSWKAGDNEKLFF.

The chain carries TRBV7-9 and TRBJ2-5; the D gene is possibly TRBD2 (5 bases). Germline assignment: CDR1 SEHNR and CDR2 FQNEAQ (reference sequence). The CDR3 sequence is 15 residues long. Trimming pared 2 bases from V and 5 bases from J, leaving 15 bases between. The CDR3 DNA sequence: TGTGCCAGCAGCTTAACGGAGCTAGCCGGCGAGACCCAGTACTTC. This sequence encodes CASSLTELAGETQYF.

The rearrangement uses TRBV30 and TRBJ2-1; 12 positions match TRBD2. The J segment lost 6 bases and the V segment lost 7 bases, leaving 13 bases of the junction unmatched. This CDR3 is 16 amino acids long. Germline loops: CDR1 GTSNPN, CDR2 SVGIG (reference sequence). The CDR3 nucleotides read TGTGCCTCCCATAATCTAGCGGGAGGGCGGGCCAATGAGCAGTTCTTC. Amino acid sequence: CASHNLAGGRANEQFF.

V is TRBV11-3 and J is TRBJ2-3, with TRBD2 matching over 7 bases. The CDR3 totals 12 residues. Germline V gives CDR1 SGHNT, CDR2 YENEEA. V was pared by 3 bases and J by 8 bases, with 2 bases of the junction left unmatched. The CDR3 sequence is CASSFGEGTQYF. The CDR3 DNA sequence: TGTGCCAGCAGCTTTGGGGAGGGTACGCAGTATTTT.

The chain uses TRBV6-1 and TRBJ2-7; D possibly corresponds to TRBD1 (6 bases). V was cut by 8 bases and J by 4 bases, with 15 bases left in between. CDR1 and CDR2 from the germline V gene are MNHNS and SASEGT. There are 13 residues in the CDR3. The CDR3 reads CASRRQVGYEQYF. In DNA, the CDR3 is TGTGCCAGCCGAAGACAGGTTGGTTACGAGCAGTACTTC.

This sequence joins TRBV9 and TRBJ2-7; D not resolved. The CDR3 is 15 residues long. Germline loops: CDR1 SGDLS, CDR2 YYNGEE. The V end lost 0 bases, the J end lost 3 bases, and 13 bases lay between the germline ends. The CDR3 DNA reads TGTGCCAGCAGCGTAGGGGCAGGAGCCGGCTACGAGCAGTACTTC. Its translation: CASSVGAGAGYEQYF.

This chain connects TRBV5-1 to TRBJ2-3; 9 bases are shared with TRBD2. V gave up 2 bases and J gave up 1 base; unmatched junction bases: 11. The CDR3 extends over 18 amino acids. The germline gives CDR1 SGHRS, CDR2 YFSETQ. The CDR3 here is CASSLPTSGKRRTDTQYF. The CDR3 nucleotides read TGCGCCAGCAGCTTACCGACTAGCGGAAAAAGGCGCACAGATACGCAGTATTTT.

This chain links TRBV27 with TRBJ1-5, with 9 bases fitting TRBD1. Germline V lookup: CDR1 MNHEY, CDR2 SMNVEV (reference sequence). V lost 5 bases, J lost 7 bases, and 6 bases stayed unmatched. The CDR3 has 14 amino acids. The CDR3 DNA follows: TGTGCCAGCAGTACCCACAGGGGGCCGCAGCCCCAGCATTTT. This encodes CASSTHRGPQPQHF.

V usage is TRBV5-1 and J usage is TRBJ1-1; unclear D gene. Trimming left V 4 bases short and J 1 base short, with 11 bases between. The CDR3 runs 14 residues. Germline CDR1 is SGHRS and CDR2 is YFSETQ. CDR3 sequence reads: CASSPTAKNTEAFF. DNA for the CDR3: TGCGCCAGCAGCCCGACCGCCAAGAACACTGAAGCTTTCTTT.

The chain is built from TRBV9 and TRBJ2-5, with no clear D. Germline V gene data show CDR1 as SGDLS and CDR2 as YYNGEE. This CDR3 is built from 13 residues. V lost 1 base and J 5 bases, leaving 9 bases between the germline ends. CDR3 bases: TGTGCCAGCAGCGTAATGGACGGGGAGACCCAGTACTTC. Protein sequence: CASSVMDGETQYF.